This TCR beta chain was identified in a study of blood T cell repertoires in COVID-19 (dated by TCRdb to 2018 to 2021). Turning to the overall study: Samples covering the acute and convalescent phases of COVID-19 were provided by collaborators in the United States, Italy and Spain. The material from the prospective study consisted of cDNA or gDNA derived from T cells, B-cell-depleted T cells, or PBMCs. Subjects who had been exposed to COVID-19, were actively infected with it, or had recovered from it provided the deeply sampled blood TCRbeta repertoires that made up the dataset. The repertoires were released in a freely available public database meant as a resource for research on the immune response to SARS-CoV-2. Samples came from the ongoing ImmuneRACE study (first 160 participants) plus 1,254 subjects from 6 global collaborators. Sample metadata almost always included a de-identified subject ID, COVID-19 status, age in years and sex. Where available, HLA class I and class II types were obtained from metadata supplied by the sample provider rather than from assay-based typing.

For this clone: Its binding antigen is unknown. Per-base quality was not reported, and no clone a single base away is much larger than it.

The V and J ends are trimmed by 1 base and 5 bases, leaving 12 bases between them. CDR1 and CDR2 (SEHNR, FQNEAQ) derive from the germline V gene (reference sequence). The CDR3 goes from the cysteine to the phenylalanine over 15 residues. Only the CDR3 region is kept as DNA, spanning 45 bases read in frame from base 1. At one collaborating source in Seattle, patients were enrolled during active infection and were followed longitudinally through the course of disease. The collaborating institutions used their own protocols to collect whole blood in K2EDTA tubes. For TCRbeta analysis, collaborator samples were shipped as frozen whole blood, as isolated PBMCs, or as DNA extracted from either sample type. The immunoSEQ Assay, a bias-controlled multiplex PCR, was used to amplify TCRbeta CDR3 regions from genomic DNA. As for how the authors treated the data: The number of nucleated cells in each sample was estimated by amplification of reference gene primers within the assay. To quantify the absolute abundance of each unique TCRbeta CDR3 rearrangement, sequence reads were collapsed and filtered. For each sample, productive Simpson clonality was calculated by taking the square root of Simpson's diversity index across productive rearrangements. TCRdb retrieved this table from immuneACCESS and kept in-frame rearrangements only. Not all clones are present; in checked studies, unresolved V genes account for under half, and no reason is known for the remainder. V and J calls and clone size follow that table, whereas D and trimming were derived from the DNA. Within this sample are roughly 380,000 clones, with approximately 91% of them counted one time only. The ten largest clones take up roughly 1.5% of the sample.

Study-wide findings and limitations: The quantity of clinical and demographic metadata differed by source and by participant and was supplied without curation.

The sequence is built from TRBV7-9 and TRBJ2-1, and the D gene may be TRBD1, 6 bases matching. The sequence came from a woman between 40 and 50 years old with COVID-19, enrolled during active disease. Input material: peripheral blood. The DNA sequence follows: TGTGCCAGCAGCTTAGAGGGCAGGGGAAACAATGAGCAGTTCTTC. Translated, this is CASSLEGRGNNEQFF.